Presented here are 27 T cell receptor beta chains from one specimen sequenced in a study of beta chain features in type 1 diabetes. Expressed TCRB transcripts were sequenced because the isolated RNA had all been reverse transcribed beforehand. The table came from immunoSEQ multiplex PCR; TCRdb's copy has only in-frame clones and leaves some out. This table holds roughly 50,000 clones, roughly 47% found once. No antigen is known for these receptors. The study's findings and limits: Shorter TCRB CDR3s, moderately but significantly so, marked every one of the four CD4+ subsets in Type 1 diabetes patients.

What was sequenced was stem cell memory CD4+ T cells from blood. All receptors derive from a man aged 25-45 years with type 1 diabetes.

The J gene is TRBJ2-1, the V gene TRBV5-4; the match to TRBD2 covers 9 bases. Germline V gene sequence: CDR1 SGHNT, CDR2 YYREEE (reference sequence). This CDR3 has 15 amino acids. The ends lost 0 bases at V and 5 bases at J; junction bases unmatched: 3. This CDR3 reads CASSLGGRADNEQFF. The CDR3 nucleotides read TGTGCCAGCAGCTTGGGCGGGAGGGCGGACAATGAGCAGTTCTTC.

The chain's CDR3 is CSVDGTHQETQYF. CDR3 bases: TGCAGCGTTGACGGGACTCACCAAGAGACCCAGTACTTC. The chain has TRBV29-1 and TRBJ2-5; D possibly corresponds to TRBD2 (6 bases). CDR1 and CDR2 (germline): SQVTM, ANQGSEA. Trimming took off 3 bases at V and 0 bases at J, with 8 bases between the two ends. CDR3 length equals 13 residues. Variable domain in full (rest from reference TRBV29-1 and TRBJ2-5): SAVISQKPSRDICQRGTSLTIQCQVDSQVTMMFWYRQQPGQSLTLIATANQGSEATYESGFVIDKFPISRPNLTFSTLTVSNMSPEDSSIYLCSVDGTHQETQYFGPGTRLLVL.

The chain has TRBV6-5 and TRBJ2-3, with 12 bases fitting TRBD2. CDR3 length: 16 residues. After removal of 4 bases from V and 4 bases from J, the junction contained 6 bases not matched to a gene. Germline V lookup: CDR1 MNHEY, CDR2 SVGAGI. The CDR3 spells CASSSLAGGPADTQYF. The CDR3 DNA is TGTGCCAGCAGTTCCCTAGCGGGAGGGCCGGCAGATACGCAGTATTTT.

This chain connects TRBV5-1 to TRBJ2-3, with D maybe TRBD2 (5 bases). The germline gives CDR1 SGHRS, CDR2 YFSETQ. Trimming removed 4 bases from V and 0 bases from J, with 12 bases in between. The CDR3 is 15 residues long. The CDR3 nucleotides are TGCGCCAGCAGCCGATCGAGCGGAAGCACAGATACGCAGTATTTT. It encodes CASSRSSGSTDTQYF.

The V and J genes are TRBV6-6 and TRBJ1-2; 9 nucleotides line up with TRBD1. Germline values: CDR1 MNHNY, CDR2 SVGAGI (reference sequence). This CDR3 has 15 residues. J lost 4 bases, V lost 6 bases, and 9 bases had no gene match. The chain's CDR3 is CASRKPGQGGYGYTF. The CDR3 nucleotides read TGTGCCAGCAGAAAACCGGGACAGGGAGGCTATGGCTACACCTTC.

J is TRBJ2-5 and V is TRBV27; D is undetermined. V lost 5 bases and J lost 2, with 12 bases in between. There are 14 residues in the CDR3. Germline V lookup: CDR1 MNHEY, CDR2 SMNVEV (reference sequence). CDR3 bases: TGTGCCAGCAGTCCGAATGACATGCAAGAGACCCAGTACTTC. This translates into CASSPNDMQETQYF.

The V call is TRBV28, the J call TRBJ1-5; D is uncertain. The germline V gene encodes CDR1 MDHEN and CDR2 SYDVKM. V was cut by 6 bases and J by 5 bases, with 14 bases left in between. The CDR3 has 14 residues. The CDR3 protein is CASRFPRQDQPQHF. As DNA, the CDR3 is TGTGCCAGCAGGTTTCCCCGGCAGGATCAGCCCCAGCATTTT.

This clone was detected a few times. J is TRBJ2-7 and V is TRBV6-6; 12 nucleotides match TRBD2. TRBJ2-5 matches the DNA end more closely, so the J call is doubtful. The CDR3 has 13 amino acids. CDR1 is MNHNY, CDR2 SVGAGI, per germline (reference sequence). CDR3 DNA sequence: TGTGCCAGCAGTGGGACTAGCGGGGAGACCCAGTACTTC. Translation: CASSGTSGETQYF.

The chain's CDR3 is CASSYRLAESQYF. CDR3 in DNA: TGTGCCAGCAGTTACAGACTAGCGGAGAGTCAGTACTTC. V and J are TRBV6-6 and TRBJ2-7; 9 bases fit TRBD2. This CDR3 is 13 amino acids long. Germline V gene sequence: CDR1 MNHNY, CDR2 SVGAGI (reference sequence). Trimming cost V 2 bases and J 10 bases; bases outside gene matches: 6.

The chain joins TRBV15 to TRBJ1-1; D is possibly TRBD1 (5 bases). V was cut by 0 bases and J by 6 bases, with 8 bases left in between. Germline V lookup: CDR1 LNHNV, CDR2 YYDKDF (reference sequence). The CDR3 extends over 13 amino acids. CDR3 bases: TGTGCCACCAGCAGAGATCTAGGGGCTGAAGCTTTCTTT. Protein sequence: CATSRDLGAEAFF.

The chain carries TRBV19 and TRBJ1-1; the D is unclear. Germline CDR1 is LNHDA and CDR2 is SQIVND (reference sequence). Trimming shortened V by 2 bases and J by 1 base, and 5 bases separated the two germline ends. The CDR3 has 13 amino acids. CDR3 in amino acids: CASSISRNTEAFF. For the CDR3, the DNA is TGTGCCAGTAGTATAAGTAGGAACACTGAAGCTTTCTTT.

The chain combines TRBV30 with TRBJ1-4; D might be TRBD1 (6 bases). From germline, CDR1 is GTSNPN and CDR2 SVGIG (reference sequence). This CDR3 comprises 15 residues. Trimming removed 0 bases from V and 7 bases from J, with 15 bases in between. The CDR3 here is CAWSVRRGAREKLFF. For the CDR3, the DNA is TGTGCCTGGAGTGTTCGGCGGGGGGCGCGTGAAAAACTGTTTTTT.

The chain couples TRBV29-1 to TRBJ1-2; weak D call: TRBD1 (5 bases). V gave up 6 bases and J gave up 3 bases, with 26 bases separating them. This CDR3 contains 17 residues. Germline-derived CDR1 and CDR2 are SQVTM and ANQGSEA. The CDR3 spells CSVHTRKWGGEDYGYTF. The CDR3 DNA reads as TGCAGCGTGCACACGCGGAAGTGGGGCGGGGAGGACTATGGCTACACCTTC.

In DNA form, the CDR3 reads TGTGCCAGCTCACCATCCCGGACAGCTGGAAACACCATATATTTT. It is translated as CASSPSRTAGNTIYF. The J gene is TRBJ1-3, the V gene TRBV18; D may be TRBD1 (6 bases). This CDR3 region has 15 residues. From germline, CDR1 is KGHSH and CDR2 LQKENI. V gave up 2 bases and J gave up 2 bases, with 10 bases separating them.

The V and J genes are TRBV11-2 and TRBJ2-7; the match to TRBD1 covers 7 bases. Germline CDR1 is SGHAT and CDR2 is FQNNGV. CDR3 length: 14 amino acids. Trimming at V came to 5 bases and at J to 1 base, leaving 5 bases not matched to a gene. This CDR3 is CASSHGQDSYEQYF. DNA for the CDR3: TGTGCCAGCAGCCACGGACAGGATTCCTACGAGCAGTACTTC.

The chain uses TRBV7-2 and TRBJ2-1; 8 bases align to TRBD1. The CDR3 consists of 14 residues. Per germline, CDR1 SGHTA and CDR2 FQGNSA. Trimming removed 5 bases from V and 2 bases from J; junction bases left unmatched: 2. The CDR3 region is CASSQDRAYNEQFF. CDR3 DNA sequence: TGTGCCAGCAGCCAGGACAGGGCCTACAATGAGCAGTTCTTC.

This chain links TRBV28 with TRBJ2-2, with 8 nucleotides matching TRBD2. The V segment lost 0 bases and the J segment 6 bases; nucleotides outside the gene matches: 18. Per germline, CDR1 MDHEN and CDR2 SYDVKM. The CDR3 has 20 amino acids. The CDR3 DNA reads as TGTGCCAGCAGTTTATGGGGGGCTTCGACTAGCGCGACACTTCCCGGGGAGCTGTTTTTT. As protein: CASSLWGASTSATLPGELFF.

The J gene is TRBJ2-7, the V gene TRBV5-1; tentative D call: TRBD1 (7 bases). This CDR3 has 13 amino acids. From germline, CDR1 is SGHRS and CDR2 YFSETQ. V lost 4 bases to trimming and J lost 5 bases, with 13 bases between them. The CDR3 DNA sequence: TGCGCCAGCAGCGGCGGGACAGTCAACGAGCAGTACTTC. Encoded protein: CASSGGTVNEQYF.

The V call is TRBV18, the J call TRBJ2-1; D gene ambiguous. The ends were cut back, 2 bases at V and 2 bases at J, with 4 bases in the middle. CDR1 is KGHSH and CDR2 is LQKENI in the germline V gene. CDR3 length: 13 amino acids. CDR3 DNA sequence: TGTGCCAGCTCACCAGCGGCCTACAATGAGCAGTTCTTC. It encodes CASSPAAYNEQFF. The variable domain in full, with the rest retrieved from reference TRBV18 and TRBJ2-1, is NAGVMQNPRHLVRRRGQEARLRCSPMKGHSHVYWYRQLPEEGLKFMVYLQKENIIDESGMPKERFSAEFPKEGPSILRIQQVVRGDSAAYFCASSPAAYNEQFFGPGTRLTVL.

The table lists this clone with a few counts. The rearrangement links TRBV5-1 to TRBJ2-5; 9 nucleotides align to TRBD1. CDR1 and CDR2 from the germline V gene are SGHRS and YFSETQ. The CDR3 extends over 15 amino acids. J gave up 1 base and V 4 bases, and 5 bases lay outside the gene matches. CDR3 coding DNA: TGCGCCAGCAGCCCGGGACAGGGTGGCCAAGAGACCCAGTACTTC. Translated, it gives CASSPGQGGQETQYF.

This chain uses TRBV5-1 with TRBJ2-7; perhaps TRBD1 as D (6 bases). With 0 bases removed from V and 0 bases from J, the gap between germline ends came to 16 bases. The CDR3 is 17 amino acids. Per germline, CDR1 SGHRS and CDR2 YFSETQ. The CDR3 DNA is TGCGCCAGCAGCTTGGGTACCCTAACAGGGCCCTCCTACGAGCAGTACTTC. This sequence encodes CASSLGTLTGPSYEQYF.

The chain combines TRBV18 with TRBJ1-1; 7 positions match TRBD1. The junction had 8 bases not matched to a gene; V was cut back by 2 bases and J by 5 bases. CDR1 and CDR2 from the germline V gene are KGHSH and LQKENI. This CDR3 has 15 residues. This CDR3 is CASSPVTGSDTEAFF. The CDR3 DNA sequence: TGTGCCAGCTCACCAGTGACAGGGTCTGATACTGAAGCTTTCTTT.

The genes are TRBV6-1 and TRBJ1-5; possible D gene TRBD1, 5 bases. V was shortened by 7 bases and J by 3 bases, with 13 bases between the two germline ends. The CDR3 runs 14 residues. Germline V gene sequence: CDR1 MNHNS, CDR2 SASEGT. CDR3 amino acids: CASNTGLVNQPQHF. CDR3 bases: TGTGCCAGCAACACGGGACTGGTCAATCAGCCCCAGCATTTT.

This clone has a handful of counts. The J gene is TRBJ2-6, the V gene TRBV4-2; D gene unclear. The CDR3 length is 16 residues. Germline V lookup: CDR1 LGHNA, CDR2 YNFKEQ. Deletions cut 1 base from V and 0 bases from J, with 7 bases between. The CDR3 here is CASSQAPDSGANVLTF. As DNA, the CDR3 is TGTGCCAGCAGCCAAGCTCCAGACTCTGGGGCCAACGTCCTGACTTTC.

This clone was recorded once. In nucleotides, the CDR3 is TGTGCCAGCAGTTGGGACATAAGTGGTGAAAAACTGTTTTTT. Encoded protein: CASSWDISGEKLFF. The chain employs TRBV28 and TRBJ1-4, with D tentatively TRBD1 (6 bases). V lost 4 bases and J lost 7, with 13 bases in between. CDR3 length: 14 amino acids. The germline V gene has CDR1 MDHEN and CDR2 SYDVKM. The entire variable domain, with the rest obtained from reference TRBV28 and TRBJ1-4, is as follows: DVKVTQSSRYLVKRTGEKVFLECVQDMDHENMFWYRQDPGLGLRLIYFSYDVKMKEKGDIPEGYSVSREKKERFSLILESASTNQTSMYLCASSWDISGEKLFFGSGTQLSVL.

This clone occurred a few times. The chain uses TRBV7-9 and TRBJ2-1, with 10 bases fitting TRBD2. CDR3 length equals 17 residues. Germline loops: CDR1 SEHNR, CDR2 FQNEAQ (reference sequence). Losses at the gene ends were 2 bases for V and 8 bases for J; bases not matched to a gene: 12. This CDR3 reads CASSLQSLASGSHEQFF. The DNA for the CDR3 is TGTGCCAGCAGCTTACAATCTCTGGCTAGCGGGAGCCATGAGCAGTTCTTC.

The table lists this clone with a few counts. The rearrangement links TRBV6-6 to TRBJ2-7; 7 nucleotides line up with TRBD1. Trimming at V came to 6 bases and at J to 0 bases, leaving 11 bases not matched to a gene. Germline V gene sequence: CDR1 MNHNY, CDR2 SVGAGI (reference sequence). The CDR3 extends over 16 amino acids. Here the CDR3 reads CASSQRGGPFSYEQYF. The CDR3 region has the DNA TGTGCCAGCAGCCAAAGAGGGGGCCCTTTCTCCTACGAGCAGTACTTC.